This TCR beta chain was sequenced in a study of shared clonotypes between healthy human individuals. Produced via immunoSEQ multiplex PCR; TCRdb's table is partial and in-frame only. The table has roughly 320,000 clones, about nine tenths seen once; the top ten hold roughly 16%. The CDR3 length is 15 residues. Trimming left V 4 bases short and J 3 bases short, with 15 bases between. CDR1 and CDR2 (germline): SGHTA, FQGNSA. The sequencing input was memory CD8+ T cells sorted from blood. Subset of the sample: CD45RO+ cells pooled with CCR7-negative TemRA cells. The chain joins TRBV7-2 to TRBJ1-1, with D perhaps TRBD1 (5 bases). This sequence was found in a man between 18 and 35 years old in good health. CDR3 in DNA: TGTGCCAGCAGCTCGTCGGGGCCCGGGGACACTGAAGCTTTCTTT. Protein product: CASSSSGPGDTEAFF. Variable domain in full (rest from reference TRBV7-2 and TRBJ1-1): GAGVSQSPSNKVTEKGKDVELRCDPISGHTALYWYRQSLGQGLEFLIYFQGNSAPDKSGLPSDRFSAERTGGSVSTLTIQRTQQEDSAVYLCASSSSGPGDTEAFFGQGTRLTVV.